This entry lists 24 T cell receptor beta chains sequenced from one sample in a study of CD8 T cells in Susac syndrome (dated by TCRdb to between 2018 and 2021). Library method: the immunoSEQ multiplex PCR assay. RNA was extracted using the RNeasy kit, and roughly 0.5 to 1 ug of the RNA was reverse transcribed with random hexamers. TCRdb's own reprocessing of the public reads used fastp at Q25 and MiXCR and kept productive beta chains. All rows with the same CDR3 protein become a single entry with the most common DNA and genes. The sample has some 220,000 distinct CDR3 sequences on record, 95% of them singletons. The top ten clonotypes cover roughly 0.1% of the sample. Sequenced sample: CD4+ T cells from PBMCs. All receptors come from a human donor with multiple sclerosis.

The rearrangement uses TRBV30 and TRBJ1-1; D is possibly TRBD1 (5 bases). In germline, CDR1 is GTSNPN, CDR2 SVGIG (reference sequence). V dropped 0 bases and J dropped 4 bases, with 12 bases sitting between them. This CDR3 has 14 amino acids. The CDR3 DNA is TGTGCCTGGAGTGTACAGGCGGGAATCACTGAAGCTTTCTTT. Its translation: CAWSVQAGITEAFF.

This clonotype was recorded once. The rearrangement uses TRBV30 and TRBJ2-5; the D is unclear. CDR1 is GTSNPN and CDR2 is SVGIG in the germline V gene (reference sequence). The CDR3 has 14 residues. Trimming stripped 0 bases from V and 2 bases from J, with 10 bases between. The CDR3 protein is CAWSVYTKQETQYF. The CDR3 DNA follows: TGTGCCTGGAGTGTGTACACAAAACAAGAGACCCAGTACTTC.

V usage is TRBV29-1 and J usage is TRBJ1-2; D call uncertain. V was clipped by 7 bases and J by 2 bases, with 11 bases between them. The germline CDR1 and CDR2 sequences are SQVTM and ANQGSEA. This CDR3 region has 12 residues. CDR3 region: CSANRGNYGYTF. CDR3 nucleotide sequence: TGCAGCGCAAACAGAGGGAACTATGGCTACACCTTC.

This rearrangement joins TRBV6-5 to TRBJ2-3; unclear D gene. Germline V gene lookup returns CDR1 MNHEY and CDR2 SVGAGI. V was pared by 5 bases and J by 4 bases, with 10 bases between. The CDR3 is 13 amino acids. CDR3 DNA sequence: TGTGCCAGCAGTGAAAGGATGGCAGATACGCAGTATTTT. It specifies CASSERMADTQYF.

This rearrangement joins TRBV9 to TRBJ2-5; no definite D call. With 0 bases removed from V and 4 bases from J, the gap between germline ends came to 16 bases. Germline V gives CDR1 SGDLS, CDR2 YYNGEE. The CDR3 is 16 residues long. The CDR3 DNA reads TGTGCCAGCAGCGTAGGGCGCGCTTACAATCTAGAGACCCAGTACTTC. Its protein product is CASSVGRAYNLETQYF. The complete variable domain, with remaining parts taken from reference TRBV9 and TRBJ2-5, reads DSGVTQTPKHLITATGQRVTLRCSPRSGDLSVYWYQQSLDQGLQFLIQYYNGEERAKGNILERFSAQQFPDLHSELNLSSLELGDSALYFCASSVGRAYNLETQYFGPGTRLLVL.

V and J are TRBV6-1 and TRBJ1-2; D remains unclear. The CDR3 runs to 15 residues. V lost 2 bases and J lost 4, with 14 bases in between. Germline CDR1 and CDR2: MNHNS and SASEGT. The CDR3 sequence is CASSEYAQNIYGYTF. The CDR3 DNA follows: TGTGCCAGCAGTGAATATGCGCAGAACATCTATGGCTACACCTTC.

The chain is built from TRBV20-1 and TRBJ2-7, with D maybe TRBD1 (6 bases). The CDR3 is made up of 12 amino acids. Germline assignment: CDR1 DFQATT and CDR2 SNEGSKA (reference sequence). With 6 bases removed from V and 3 bases from J, the gap between germline ends came to 12 bases. The chain's CDR3 is CSAPQGGYEQYF. In DNA, the CDR3 is TGCAGTGCACCGCAAGGGGGCTACGAGCAGTACTTC.

The rearrangement links TRBV13 to TRBJ2-1; the D is unclear. This CDR3 contains 15 residues. In germline, CDR1 is PRHDT, CDR2 FYEKMQ (reference sequence). V lost 2 bases and J lost 2, with 10 bases in between. The CDR3 DNA follows: TGTGCCAGCAGCTTACTCAGGAAGGCCTACAATGAGCAGTTCTTC. Protein: CASSLLRKAYNEQFF.

The chain recombines TRBV20-1 with TRBJ2-5, with D possibly being TRBD2 (5 bases). The CDR3 spans 12 residues. V was shortened by 6 bases and J by 5 bases, with 13 bases between the two germline ends. The germline gives CDR1 DFQATT, CDR2 SNEGSKA (reference sequence). CDR3 residues: CSAALELETQYF. CDR3 DNA: TGCAGTGCCGCACTAGAGTTGGAGACCCAGTACTTC.

The gene calls are TRBV20-1 and TRBJ2-5; 8 bases fit TRBD2. The CDR3 is made up of 14 amino acids. Unmatched junction bases numbered 6, after V lost 5 bases and J lost 1 base. Germline V gives CDR1 DFQATT, CDR2 SNEGSKA (reference sequence). The CDR3 DNA reads as TGCAGTGCTTCACCCGCGGGAGGCCAAGAGACCCAGTACTTC. It codes for CSASPAGGQETQYF.

V and J are TRBV11-2 and TRBJ2-1, with TRBD2 as a possible D gene (5 bases). Germline CDR1 and CDR2: SGHAT and FQNNGV. The CDR3 length is 15 residues. Trimming stripped 1 base from V and 7 bases from J, with 14 bases between. The CDR3 DNA reads as TGTGCCAGCAGCTTAGGAGAGCGGTATCAGAATGAGCAGTTCTTC. Protein: CASSLGERYQNEQFF. Variable domain in full (rest from reference TRBV11-2 and TRBJ2-1): EAGVAQSPRYKIIEKRQSVAFWCNPISGHATLYWYQQILGQGPKLLIQFQNNGVVDDSQLPKDRFSAERLKGVDSTLKIQPAKLEDSAVYLCASSLGERYQNEQFFGPGTRLTVL.

The V gene is TRBV3-1, the J gene TRBJ2-1; D call uncertain. The V gene's germline CDR1 is LGHDT and CDR2 YNNKEL (reference sequence). This CDR3 contains 16 residues. The V and J ends lost 1 base and 0 bases respectively, with 10 bases between them. The CDR3 here is CASSQADRSSYNEQFF. In DNA, the CDR3 is TGTGCCAGCAGCCAAGCCGACCGTAGCTCCTACAATGAGCAGTTCTTC.

The rearrangement uses TRBV5-1 and TRBJ2-6; a possible D gene is TRBD2 (5 bases). This CDR3 region has 16 residues. Between the trimmed V and J ends, which lost 4 bases and 0 bases, there was a span of 11 bases. Germline lookup yields CDR1 SGHRS and CDR2 YFSETQ. CDR3 sequence (DNA): TGCGCCAGCAGCCGAACGGCGGGCTCTGGGGCCAACGTCCTGACTTTC. Translated: CASSRTAGSGANVLTF.

The chain is built from TRBV20-1 and TRBJ2-4; D is unclear. V was pared by 2 bases and J by 6 bases, with 5 bases between. Per germline, CDR1 DFQATT and CDR2 SNEGSKA (reference sequence). The CDR3 totals 11 residues. The CDR3 protein is CSARTINIQYF. In DNA, the CDR3 is TGCAGTGCTAGAACGATAAACATTCAGTACTTC.

The chain uses TRBV11-2 and TRBJ2-7; no definite D call. Germline loops: CDR1 SGHAT, CDR2 FQNNGV. Trimming removed 5 bases from V and 2 bases from J, with 7 bases in between. This CDR3 is built from 12 residues. CDR3 loop: CASSPPAYEQYF. The CDR3 DNA reads TGTGCCAGCAGCCCCCCGGCCTACGAGCAGTACTTC.

The genes are TRBV2 and TRBJ1-1; D perhaps matches TRBD1 (6 bases). Trimming took off 8 bases at V and 2 bases at J, with 9 bases between the two ends. Looked up from germline, CDR1 is SNHLY and CDR2 is FYNNEI. CDR3 size: 12 residues. The CDR3, as DNA: TGTGCCAGCCGGACAGATAACACTGAAGCTTTCTTT. Its protein product is CASRTDNTEAFF. Based on the CDR3 plus reference TRBV2 and TRBJ1-1, the full variable domain is EPEVTQTPSHQVTQMGQEVILRCVPISNHLYFYWYRQILGQKVEFLVSFYNNEISEKSEIFDDQFSVERPDGSNFTLKIRSTKLEDSAMYFCASRTDNTEAFFGQGTRLTVV.

This clonotype was seen a single time. The rearrangement joins TRBV18 to TRBJ1-1, with a tentative D call TRBD1 (5 bases). The V end was cut by 1 base, the J end by 4 bases, with 16 bases between. The CDR3 length is 16 residues. Looked up from germline, CDR1 is KGHSH and CDR2 is LQKENI. In nucleotides, the CDR3 is TGTGCCAGCTCACCACTTAGTAGCAGGGAAGGCACTGAAGCTTTCTTT. This translates into CASSPLSSREGTEAFF.

The chain employs TRBV9 and TRBJ1-2, with D perhaps TRBD1 (5 bases). Germline lookup yields CDR1 SGDLS and CDR2 YYNGEE. CDR3 size: 15 residues. Deletions cut 2 bases from V and 8 bases from J, with 19 bases between. CDR3 region: CASSVLTDPSLGYTF. The CDR3 coding sequence is TGTGCCAGCAGCGTCCTGACAGACCCGTCTTTGGGCTACACCTTC. Combining the CDR3 with reference TRBV9 and TRBJ1-2 gives the whole variable domain DSGVTQTPKHLITATGQRVTLRCSPRSGDLSVYWYQQSLDQGLQFLIQYYNGEERAKGNILERFSAQQFPDLHSELNLSSLELGDSALYFCASSVLTDPSLGYTFGSGTRLTVV.

The chain links TRBV18 to TRBJ1-1, with no clear D. Germline CDR1 is KGHSH and CDR2 is LQKENI. Trimming removed 6 bases at V and 8 bases at J, with 13 bases between. The CDR3 loop spans 12 amino acids. The CDR3 bases are TGTGCCAGCTCGAGGACTCGCCAAGAAGCTTTCTTT. It translates to CASSRTRQEAFF.

This chain uses TRBV3-1 with TRBJ2-7, with D perhaps TRBD1 or TRBD2 (6 bases each). Germline assignment: CDR1 LGHDT and CDR2 YNNKEL (reference sequence). This CDR3 has 13 amino acids. Trimming removed 7 bases from V and 7 bases from J, with 17 bases in between. This chain's CDR3 is CASTSYLGGEQYF. CDR3 DNA sequence: TGTGCCAGCACCTCCTACCTAGGGGGGGAGCAGTACTTC.

A single count supports this clonotype. The rearrangement joins TRBV12-3 or TRBV12-4 to TRBJ1-4; D not certain. The CDR3 is made up of 12 amino acids. Deletions cut 6 bases from V and 7 bases from J, with 9 bases between. Here the CDR3 DNA reads TGTGCCAGCAGCCGGGTGGCTGAAAAACTGTTTTTT. Encoded protein: CASSRVAEKLFF.

The rearrangement links TRBV14 to TRBJ1-6, with TRBD1 matching over 7 bases. CDR1 is SGHDN, CDR2 FVKESK, per germline. The CDR3 covers 14 residues. V shed 6 bases and J 4 bases; nucleotides not matched to a gene: 3. The CDR3 is CASSNRGYNSPLHF. The CDR3 DNA follows: TGTGCCAGCAGTAACAGGGGTTATAATTCACCCCTCCACTTT.

This chain uses TRBV5-1 with TRBJ2-4; D unresolved. The germline V and J ends were trimmed by 4 bases and 3 bases, with 17 bases remaining between them. The CDR3 loop spans 16 amino acids. The germline gives CDR1 SGHRS, CDR2 YFSETQ. This CDR3 is CASSPDARFDKNIQYF. The CDR3 DNA sequence: TGCGCCAGCAGCCCGGACGCCCGTTTCGACAAAAACATTCAGTACTTC.

This clonotype has only one observation. This chain joins TRBV25-1 and TRBJ1-1, with unresolved D. Per germline, CDR1 MGHDK and CDR2 SYGVNS. This CDR3 has 12 amino acids. Trimming took 3 bases from V and 11 from J, leaving 13 bases between them. CDR3 bases: TGTGCCAGCAGTGATCCCCCTCAGAGGGCTTTCTTT. Encoded protein: CASSDPPQRAFF. Full variable domain (outside the CDR3, taken from reference TRBV25-1 and TRBJ1-1): EADIYQTPRYLVIGTGKKITLECSQTMGHDKMYWYQQDPGMELHLIHYSYGVNSTEKGDLSSESTVSRIRTEHFPLTLESARPSHTSQYLCASSDPPQRAFFGQGTRLTVV.